A single sample is the source of the 21 T cell receptor beta chains below, sequenced in a study of tumor and adjacent non-tumor tissue in lung cancer. A modified ARM-PCR protocol with three rounds of nested PCR amplified TCRbeta. Each CDR3 protein gets one entry after TCRdb re-called the multiplex PCR reads with MiXCR. This sample has some 100,000 distinct CDR3 sequences, with over 55% found just once. The template was RNA from unsorted bulk tissue. This non-tumor lung sample came from over 3 cm beyond the tumor edge. The sequencing sample was made of distant non-tumor lung tissue. These TCRs come from a man younger than 40 with non-small cell lung cancer.

Concerning this clonotype: One end of the junction is discordant with germline, which a read error may explain. The rearrangement uses TRBV4-2 and TRBJ2-5; a weak D match, TRBD2 (6 bases). Germline CDR1 is LGHNA and CDR2 is YNFKEQ. The CDR3 has 15 residues. The CDR3 reads CAGSQDSQGGETLYF. The CDR3 nucleotides are TGTGCCGGCAGCCAAGATTCCCAGGGAGGAGAGACCCTGTACTTC.

This clonotype is medium-sized. The rearrangement uses TRBV7-2 and TRBJ2-7; 11 bases line up with TRBD2. CDR1 is SGHTA, CDR2 FQGNSA, per germline. The CDR3 spans 14 residues. V shed 7 bases, J shed 0 bases, and the junction held 2 bases outside the gene matches. The CDR3 coding sequence is TGTGCCAGCACTAGCGGGGGGAACTCCTACGAGCAGTACTTC. This translates into CASTSGGNSYEQYF.

This clonotype occurred a few times. V and J are TRBV11-2 and TRBJ1-1; D call uncertain. V lost 5 bases to trimming and J lost 10 bases, with 14 bases between them. Per germline, CDR1 SGHAT and CDR2 FQNNGV. The CDR3 spans 12 residues. CDR3 protein: CASSLTSGGAFF. The CDR3 bases are TGTGCCAGCAGCCTGACATCCGGTGGAGCTTTCTTT.

Turning to this clonotype: The conserved phenylalanine or tryptophan is not found at the CDR3 terminus, so this likely reflects a read error. The CDR3 loop is CGSSPGTSYEQYY. In nucleotides, the CDR3 is TGTGGCAGCAGCCCAGGGACATCCTACGAGCAGTACTAC. This rearrangement joins TRBV11-3 to TRBJ2-7; D might be TRBD1 (6 bases). This CDR3 contains 13 residues. Germline lookup yields CDR1 SGHNT and CDR2 YENEEA.

This clonotype was recorded at least ten times. The V and J genes are TRBV12-3 or TRBV12-4 and TRBJ1-1; a possible D gene is TRBD1 (5 bases). Trimming cost V 5 bases and J 7 bases, with 11 bases left between them. CDR3 length equals 12 residues. CDR3 in amino acids: CASSPGHNEAFF. DNA for the CDR3: TGTGCCAGCAGTCCCGGACACAATGAAGCTTTCTTT.

The count of this clonotype is one. The rearrangement uses TRBV29-1 and TRBJ1-2; maybe TRBD1 (5 bases). The CDR3 extends over 12 amino acids. Trimming took 7 bases from V and 3 from J, leaving 12 bases between them. Per the germline V gene, CDR1 is SQVTM and CDR2 is ANQGSEA. The CDR3 loop reads CSDLREDYGYTF. Here the CDR3 DNA reads TGCAGCGACCTCAGGGAGGACTATGGCTACACCTTC.

The DNA for the CDR3 is TGCAGTGCACCAGGGGGGGAGGTCAGTGAGCAGTTCTTC. This codes for CSAPGGEVSEQFF. The rearrangement links TRBV20-1 to TRBJ2-1; D is possibly TRBD1 or TRBD2 (7 bases each). Germline V CDR1 and CDR2: DFQATT, SNEGSKA (reference sequence). The length of the CDR3 is 13 residues. Trimming stripped 6 bases from V and 9 bases from J, with 18 bases between.

The rearrangement joins TRBV7-2 to TRBJ2-3; 10 bases fit TRBD2. With 5 bases clipped from V and 6 bases from J, the junction kept 5 bases outside the gene matches. The CDR3 sequence is 14 residues long. Per germline, CDR1 SGHTA and CDR2 FQGNSA. CDR3 sequence (DNA): TGTGCCAGCAGCCATAGCGGGGGGCAGGATACGCAGTATTTT. Its translation: CASSHSGGQDTQYF. Looking up the rest from reference TRBV7-2 and TRBJ2-3 gives the full variable domain: GAGVSQSPSNKVTEKGKDVELRCDPISGHTALYWYRQSLGQGLEFLIYFQGNSAPDKSGLPSDRFSAERTGGSVSTLTIQRTQQEDSAVYLCASSHSGGQDTQYFGPGTRLTVL.

The chain is built from TRBV11-2 and TRBJ2-3; D uncertain. CDR1 SGHAT and CDR2 FQNNGV come from the germline V gene. Trimming stripped 9 bases from V and 2 bases from J, with 18 bases between. There are 15 residues in the CDR3. CDR3 loop: CASSPPYYLTDTQYF. The CDR3 nucleotides read TGTGCCAGTAGCCCACCTTACTACCTCACAGATACGCAGTATTTT.

By share, this clonotype counts as medium-sized (0.01 to 0.1%). The CDR3 sequence is CASSYSGENEQFF. CDR3 bases: TGTGCCAGCAGCTACAGCGGGGAGAATGAGCAGTTCTTC. V is TRBV12-3 or TRBV12-4 and J is TRBJ2-1; 7 bases are a match to TRBD2. The CDR3 sequence is 13 residues long. After removal of 6 bases from V and 7 bases from J, the junction contained 6 bases not matched to a gene.

A remark on this clonotype: The junction and the germline gene differ at one end; a read error may be behind it. The CDR3 DNA reads as TGTGCCAGCAGTTTGTCAAGGGACAGGGATTATGACTACACCTTC. Translating gives CASSLSRDRDYDYTF. V is TRBV12-3 or TRBV12-4 and J is TRBJ1-2, with TRBD1 matching over 9 bases. The CDR3 has 15 amino acids.

On this clonotype: The CDR3 ends on some other residue instead of the conserved phenylalanine or tryptophan, so this is likely a read error. CDR3 sequence (DNA): TGTGCCAGCAGTGACCGGGGAGAGGGATACAATGAGCAGTTCGTC. It encodes CASSDRGEGYNEQFV. The chain couples TRBV6-4 to TRBJ2-1; weak D call: TRBD2 (5 bases). The V gene lost 2 bases and the J gene lost 4 bases, with 12 bases spanning the gap. The CDR3 is 15 residues long. Germline CDR1 and CDR2: MRHNA and SNTAGT.

In the case of this clonotype: A read error may account for a junction end that differs from germline. The rearrangement joins TRBV11-3 to TRBJ2-7; 12 nucleotides line up with TRBD2. The CDR3 sequence is 16 residues long. Germline V gives CDR1 SGHNT, CDR2 YENEEA. CDR3 sequence (DNA): TGTGTCAGCAACTCACAGACTAGCGGGGGACCTCTGGAGCAGTACTTC. Translation: CVSNSQTSGGPLEQYF.

The chain joins TRBV4-1 to TRBJ2-1; 9 nucleotides align to TRBD1. The CDR3 runs 15 residues. V lost 8 bases to trimming and J lost 4 bases; unmatched junction nucleotides: 9. Germline CDR1 reads MGHRA; CDR2 reads YSYEKL. CDR3: CASRPGQGPYNEQFF. The CDR3 bases are TGCGCCAGCCGCCCGGGACAGGGCCCATACAATGAGCAGTTCTTC.

About this clonotype: One end of the junction fails to match germline, which may point to a read error. The rearrangement uses TRBV10-1 and TRBJ2-2; D tentatively reads TRBD1 or TRBD2 (6 bases each). This CDR3 spans 13 amino acids. Germline CDR1 WNHNN, CDR2 SYGVQD (reference sequence). CDR3 region: CTSSEFGGGVLFF. In nucleotides, the CDR3 is TGCACCAGCAGTGAGTTCGGGGGCGGGGTGCTGTTTTTT.

This clonotype was observed once. A read error may account for a junction end that differs from germline. The chain joins TRBV20-1 to TRBJ2-7, with TRBD1 matching over 7 bases. CDR3 length: 13 amino acids. Germline assignment: CDR1 DFQATT and CDR2 SNEGSKA (reference sequence). The CDR3 is CGATSTGRYEQYF. CDR3 bases: TGCGGTGCTACCTCGACAGGGCGGTACGAGCAGTACTTC.

This clonotype appeared many times. The chain combines TRBV4-1 with TRBJ2-3, with 13 bases that match TRBD2. The length of the CDR3 is 17 residues. Germline CDR1 and CDR2: MGHRA and YSYEKL. V was clipped by 0 bases and J by 5 bases; unmatched bases: 5. The CDR3 nucleotides read TGCGCCAGCAGCCAAGAAACTAGCGGGGGGGCCGGAGATACGCAGTATTTT. This codes for CASSQETSGGAGDTQYF.

V and J are TRBV20-1 and TRBJ2-5; 7 bases are shared with TRBD2. The CDR3 contains 12 residues. Germline V gene sequence: CDR1 DFQATT, CDR2 SNEGSKA (reference sequence). V trimming: 7 bases; J trimming: 6 bases; junction bases outside the gene matches: 8. CDR3 region: CSVGVGGKTQYF. DNA for the CDR3: TGCAGTGTTGGAGTCGGGGGGAAGACCCAGTACTTC.

Many counts were recorded for this clonotype. V usage is TRBV7-9 and J usage is TRBJ2-5; 10 nucleotides align to TRBD1. Trimming at V came to 3 bases and at J to 5 bases, leaving 6 bases not matched to a gene. The germline V gene has CDR1 SEHNR and CDR2 FQNEAQ (reference sequence). This CDR3 is 15 amino acids long. This chain's CDR3 is CASSLTGGLGETQYF. Written as DNA, the CDR3 is TGTGCCAGCAGCTTGACAGGGGGCCTCGGGGAGACCCAGTACTTC.

The rearrangement links TRBV11-2 to TRBJ1-5, with D possibly being TRBD1 (6 bases). Trimming cost V 5 bases and J 13 bases, with 15 bases left between them. The CDR3 totals 12 residues. Germline values: CDR1 SGHAT, CDR2 FQNNGV. The CDR3 sequence: CASSPRGQLQHF. The CDR3 DNA reads TGTGCCAGCAGCCCCCGCGGACAGCTTCAGCATTTT.

A word on this clonotype: This sequence may be a read error, since a much larger clone differs from it by one base. The chain recombines TRBV6-1 with TRBJ1-4, with no clear D. The CDR3 is made up of 15 amino acids. The germline V gene has CDR1 MNHNS and CDR2 SASEGT. CDR3 nucleotide sequence: TGTGCCAGCACTGACCCAGGACGAGATAATAAAAAACTGTTTTTT. Translated: CASTDPGRDNKKLFF.